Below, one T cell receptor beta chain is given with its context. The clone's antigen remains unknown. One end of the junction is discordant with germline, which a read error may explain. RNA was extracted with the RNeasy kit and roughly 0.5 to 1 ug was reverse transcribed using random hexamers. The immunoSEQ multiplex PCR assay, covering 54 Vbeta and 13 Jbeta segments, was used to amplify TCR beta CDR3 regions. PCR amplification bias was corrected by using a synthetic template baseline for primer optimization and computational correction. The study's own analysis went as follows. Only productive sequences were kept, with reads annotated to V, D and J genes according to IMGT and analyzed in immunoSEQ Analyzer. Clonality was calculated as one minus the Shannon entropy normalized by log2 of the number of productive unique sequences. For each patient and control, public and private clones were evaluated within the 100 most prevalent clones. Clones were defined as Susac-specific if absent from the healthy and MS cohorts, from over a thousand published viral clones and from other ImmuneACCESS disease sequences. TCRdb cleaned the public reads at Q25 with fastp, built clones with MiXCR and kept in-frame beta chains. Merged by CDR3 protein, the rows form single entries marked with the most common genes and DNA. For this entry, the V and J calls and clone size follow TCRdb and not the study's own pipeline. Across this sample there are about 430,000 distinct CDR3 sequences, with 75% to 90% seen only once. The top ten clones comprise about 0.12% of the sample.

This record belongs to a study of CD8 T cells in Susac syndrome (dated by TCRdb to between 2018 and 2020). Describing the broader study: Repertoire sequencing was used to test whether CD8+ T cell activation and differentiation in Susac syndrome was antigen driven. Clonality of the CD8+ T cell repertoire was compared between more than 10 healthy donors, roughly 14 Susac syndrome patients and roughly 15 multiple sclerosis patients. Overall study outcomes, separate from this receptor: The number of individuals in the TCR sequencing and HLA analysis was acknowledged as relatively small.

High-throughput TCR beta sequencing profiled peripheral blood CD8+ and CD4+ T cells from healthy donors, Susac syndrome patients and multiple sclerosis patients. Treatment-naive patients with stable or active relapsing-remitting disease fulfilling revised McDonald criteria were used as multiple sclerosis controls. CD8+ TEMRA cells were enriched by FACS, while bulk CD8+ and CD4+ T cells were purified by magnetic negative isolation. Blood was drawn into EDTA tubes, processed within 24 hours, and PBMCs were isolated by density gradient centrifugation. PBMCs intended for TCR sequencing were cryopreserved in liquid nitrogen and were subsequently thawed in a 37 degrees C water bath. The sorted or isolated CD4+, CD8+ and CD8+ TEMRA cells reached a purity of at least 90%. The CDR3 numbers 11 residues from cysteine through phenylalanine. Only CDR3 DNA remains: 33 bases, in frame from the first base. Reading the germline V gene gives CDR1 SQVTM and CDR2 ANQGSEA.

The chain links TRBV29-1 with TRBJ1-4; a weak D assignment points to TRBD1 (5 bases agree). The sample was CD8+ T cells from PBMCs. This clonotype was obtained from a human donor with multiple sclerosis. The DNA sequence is TGCAGCGTTCAGAAAGGGGATCAGTGGCTTTTT. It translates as CSVQKGDQWLF.